This T cell receptor beta chain was sequenced during a study of blood T cell repertoires in COVID-19. Study background: PBMCs, B-cell-depleted T cells, or T cells were the source of the cDNA or gDNA that made up the material.

Participants came from fewer than 25 US areas, aged roughly 18 to 100 years. In Cohort 3, a recovered donor had either two negative PCRs, clearance, or symptom resolution. As processed by the authors: Amplification from reference gene primers served as the basis for estimated nucleated cell counts. Here immunoSEQ multiplex PCR was the method, and the copy in TCRdb shows in-frame clones only, minus some. V and J calls and clone size are given by that table; D and trimming were obtained from the DNA. The profile covers under 150,000 clones, with 65% to 90% appearing a single time and 2.3% taken by the ten largest. V shed 3 bases and J shed 5 bases, with 7 bases lying between them. Per the germline V gene, CDR1 is SNHLY and CDR2 is FYNNEI. The CDR3 loop spans 13 amino acids.

The clonotype originates from a woman aged 45-59 years who had recovered from COVID-19. The rearrangement joins TRBV2 to TRBJ2-2, with D maybe TRBD1 (6 bases). The sample was PBMCs or T cells enriched from blood (not recorded which). The CDR3 DNA reads TGTGCCAGCAGTGAGACAGGTACCGGGGAGCTGTTTTTT. Translating gives CASSETGTGELFF.